Each of the 22 T cell receptor beta chains below was sequenced from the same sample in a study of cytomegalovirus exposure and HLA in healthy donors. Sequencing was performed with immunoSEQ multiplex PCR; in TCRdb, only in-frame clones are kept and a portion is missing. The sample includes 55,000 to 65,000 clones, roughly 95% of them seen just once. Sequencing was carried out using PBMCs. The receptors shown here come from a woman between 18 and 29 years old in good health and CMV-seropositive.

This chain uses TRBV30 with TRBJ2-1, with D tentatively TRBD2 (6 bases). CDR1 and CDR2 from the germline V gene are GTSNPN and SVGIG (reference sequence). V was pared by 0 bases and J by 8 bases, with 17 bases between. This CDR3 is built from 15 residues. CDR3 bases: TGTGCCTGGAGTGTAAGAGCTAGCTGGAGGGATGAGCAGTTCTTC. Its translation: CAWSVRASWRDEQFF.

V and J are TRBV11-3 and TRBJ2-7; the D gene is possibly TRBD2 (5 bases). Trimming stripped 0 bases from V and 6 bases from J, with 12 bases between. The CDR3 sequence is 14 residues long. Germline values: CDR1 SGHNT, CDR2 YENEEA. For the CDR3, the DNA is TGTGCCAGCAGCTTAGAAGGGAGTCCATCCGAGCAGTACTTC. It is translated as CASSLEGSPSEQYF.

The genes are TRBV4-3 and TRBJ2-1; D is ambiguous. The CDR3 covers 11 residues. Trimming cost V 1 base and J 9 bases, with 4 bases left between them. Germline V lookup: CDR1 LGHNA, CDR2 YSLEER. CDR3 DNA sequence: TGCGCCAGCAGCCAAGGCGGTGAGCAGTTCTTC. Translating gives CASSQGGEQFF.

The J gene is TRBJ1-2, the V gene TRBV6-5; D is undetermined. This CDR3 comprises 14 residues. Trimming left V 6 bases short and J 4 bases short, with 15 bases between. Germline V gives CDR1 MNHEY, CDR2 SVGAGI. In DNA form, the CDR3 reads TGTGCCAGCAGAACGGTGGGCGGGAGCTATGGCTACACCTTC. Protein: CASRTVGGSYGYTF.

The chain couples TRBV7-2 to TRBJ2-1, with a weak D call TRBD1 (6 bases). The length of the CDR3 is 13 residues. The V gene's germline CDR1 is SGHTA and CDR2 FQGNSA. V shed 5 bases and J shed 9 bases, with 14 bases lying between them. Written as DNA, the CDR3 is TGTGCCAGCAGCCTGGGGGCTGCGGGTGAGCAGTTCTTC. It yields the protein CASSLGAAGEQFF.

J is TRBJ2-3 and V is TRBV4-3; 14 bases map to TRBD2. CDR1 LGHNA and CDR2 YSLEER come from the germline V gene. The CDR3 spans 20 residues. J lost 5 bases, V lost 4 bases, and 17 bases had no gene match. In nucleotides, the CDR3 is TGCGCCAGCAGCCGCGCACTAACGACGGGACTAGCGGGGGAGGTAGATACGCAGTATTTT. It specifies CASSRALTTGLAGEVDTQYF.

The chain joins TRBV19 to TRBJ1-2; 9 nucleotides line up with TRBD1. The CDR3 contains 14 residues. After removal of 7 bases from V and 5 bases from J, the junction contained 8 bases not matched to a gene. Germline V gives CDR1 LNHDA, CDR2 SQIVND (reference sequence). Here the CDR3 reads CASTLTGGGYGYTF. Here the CDR3 DNA reads TGTGCCAGTACCCTCACAGGGGGCGGGTATGGCTACACCTTC.

CDR3 amino acids: CASSYGLGNQPQHF. CDR3 nucleotide sequence: TGTGCCAGCAGCTACGGACTTGGCAATCAGCCCCAGCATTTT. V usage is TRBV5-6 and J usage is TRBJ1-5; D is ambiguous. The CDR3 runs to 14 residues. V shed 3 bases and J shed 2 bases, with 9 bases lying between them. Germline CDR1 SGHDT, CDR2 YYEEEE.

The chain links TRBV10-1 to TRBJ2-2, with TRBD2 matching over 11 bases. Per germline, CDR1 WNHNN and CDR2 SYGVQD (reference sequence). The CDR3 loop spans 14 amino acids. V trimming: 5 bases; J trimming: 5 bases; junction bases outside the gene matches: 1. The CDR3: CASSRTSGTGELFF. The CDR3 DNA sequence: TGCGCCAGCAGTAGGACTAGCGGGACCGGGGAGCTGTTTTTT.

The rearrangement uses TRBV10-1 and TRBJ1-5; 9 positions agree with TRBD1. The germline V gene has CDR1 WNHNN and CDR2 SYGVQD (reference sequence). This CDR3 comprises 20 residues. J gave up 4 bases and V 2 bases, and 18 bases lay outside the gene matches. The CDR3 reads CASSETPGQGGGKLNQPQHF. The CDR3 coding sequence is TGCGCCAGCAGTGAGACCCCGGGACAGGGAGGGGGGAAACTTAATCAGCCCCAGCATTTT.

The chain joins TRBV19 to TRBJ1-5; the D is unclear. The CDR3 totals 15 residues. Per the germline V gene, CDR1 is LNHDA and CDR2 is SQIVND (reference sequence). The V and J ends lost 5 bases and 4 bases respectively, with 15 bases between them. CDR3 residues: CASSPGGHLNQPQHF. Written as DNA, the CDR3 is TGTGCCAGTAGTCCTGGAGGGCACTTAAATCAGCCCCAGCATTTT.

The V gene is TRBV9, the J gene TRBJ2-5; 12 bases map to TRBD2. The V segment lost 5 bases and the J segment 10 bases; nucleotides outside the gene matches: 18. This CDR3 is built from 17 residues. In germline, CDR1 is SGDLS, CDR2 YYNGEE. The CDR3 sequence: CASSNSLAGGSPRDQYF. The CDR3 bases are TGTGCCAGCAGTAACTCACTAGCGGGGGGCTCGCCAAGGGACCAGTACTTC.

The V call is TRBV2, the J call TRBJ2-2; weak D call: TRBD2 (6 bases). Looked up from germline, CDR1 is SNHLY and CDR2 is FYNNEI. Trimming took off 6 bases at V and 6 bases at J, with 8 bases between the two ends. This CDR3 has 12 amino acids. The CDR3 DNA reads TGTGCCAGCAGGGGGGGATCCGGGGAGCTGTTTTTT. Its protein product is CASRGGSGELFF.

This clone was observed once. This CDR3 reads CASSWTSGRRDEQFF. The CDR3 DNA reads as TGTGCCAGCAGCTGGACTAGCGGGAGGAGAGATGAGCAGTTCTTC. The chain uses TRBV7-9 and TRBJ2-1; 14 nucleotides agree with TRBD2. CDR1 SEHNR and CDR2 FQNEAQ come from the germline V gene (reference sequence). The CDR3 covers 15 residues. The V segment lost 4 bases and the J segment 8 bases; nucleotides outside the gene matches: 4.

The J gene is TRBJ1-1, the V gene TRBV22-1; the table assigns TRBD1, which was not confirmed against the DNA. TRBV22-1 is a listed pseudogene. The length of the CDR3 is 13 residues. The DNA for the CDR3 is TGTCCTGGGATTCAGGGTAGGAGCACTGAAGCTTTCTTT. Translating gives CPGIQGRSTEAFF.

This chain uses TRBV10-2 with TRBJ1-1; TRBD1 matches 7 bases. Germline trimming cut 6 bases from V and 5 bases from J; bases unmatched to any gene: 3. The CDR3 runs to 12 residues. Germline V gene lookup returns CDR1 WSHSY and CDR2 SAAADI. This chain's CDR3 is CASSLQGTEAFF. CDR3 DNA: TGCGCCAGCAGCCTACAGGGGACTGAAGCTTTCTTT.

V is TRBV5-6 and J is TRBJ2-7, with 14 bases aligning to TRBD2. Germline CDR1 is SGHDT and CDR2 is YYEEEE. Germline trimming cut 4 bases from V and 4 bases from J; bases unmatched to any gene: 16. The CDR3 extends over 19 amino acids. CDR3 in amino acids: CASSTAGLAGVHGQYEQYF. In nucleotides, the CDR3 is TGTGCCAGCAGCACCGCGGGACTAGCGGGAGTTCACGGACAATACGAGCAGTACTTC.

DNA of the CDR3: TGTGCCAGCAGTTTTTCCCAGGGCTACGAGCAGTACTTC. As protein: CASSFSQGYEQYF. This sequence joins TRBV27 and TRBJ2-7; possibly TRBD1 for D (5 bases). Germline values: CDR1 MNHEY, CDR2 SMNVEV (reference sequence). This CDR3 region has 13 residues. V gave up 3 bases and J gave up 3 bases, with 9 bases separating them.

CDR3 residues: CASSLAAGGEEQYF. Written as DNA, the CDR3 is TGTGCCAGCAGTTTGGCGGCGGGAGGGGAAGAGCAGTACTTC. The chain carries TRBV28 and TRBJ2-7; 9 nucleotides agree with TRBD2. This CDR3 is built from 14 residues. Germline V lookup: CDR1 MDHEN, CDR2 SYDVKM. The junction had 7 bases not matched to a gene; V was cut back by 3 bases and J by 7 bases.

This clone has a single count. CDR3 amino acids: CASSLQGGGAGNSPLHF. The CDR3, as DNA: TGCGCCAGCAGCTTACAAGGGGGGGGCGCGGGTAATTCACCCCTCCACTTT. The chain links TRBV5-1 to TRBJ1-6; TRBD1 is a possible D gene (6 bases). Germline V lookup: CDR1 SGHRS, CDR2 YFSETQ. CDR3 length equals 17 residues. Between the trimmed V and J ends, which lost 2 bases and 6 bases, there was a span of 18 bases.

V and J are TRBV7-2 and TRBJ2-3; D gene unclear. Germline V gene sequence: CDR1 SGHTA, CDR2 FQGNSA. CDR3 length: 14 residues. Trimming pared 4 bases from V and 0 bases from J, leaving 8 bases between. CDR3 sequence (DNA): TGTGCCAGCAGCTCCCTTAGTAGCACAGATACGCAGTATTTT. It translates to CASSSLSSTDTQYF.

The V gene is TRBV30, the J gene TRBJ1-2; 11 bases agree with TRBD1. The CDR3 consists of 13 residues. Trimming cost V 4 bases and J 8 bases; bases outside gene matches: 6. The germline gives CDR1 GTSNPN, CDR2 SVGIG (reference sequence). CDR3 in amino acids: CAWNRDRGIGYTF. In DNA, the CDR3 is TGTGCCTGGAACCGGGACAGGGGGATCGGCTACACCTTC.